The T cell receptor beta chain under discussion was sequenced for a study of CDR3 diversity in severe acne. Trimming took off 2 bases at V and 4 bases at J, with 9 bases between the two ends. CDR1 and CDR2 (germline): SGHRS, YFSETQ. This CDR3 region has 13 residues. Via MiXCR, TCRdb re-called the PCR reads, giving one row per CDR3 protein. This repertoire shows 84,000 or so distinct CDR3 sequences, 45% to 55% found once; its top ten account for around a tenth. The chain joins TRBV5-1 to TRBJ1-1; D remains unclear. Source material: blood. The receptor was isolated from a male donor in good health, serving as a control. The CDR3 nucleotides read TGCGCCAGCAGCTTTAGTTATGGCACTGAAGCTTTCTTT. Amino acid sequence: CASSFSYGTEAFF. Full variable domain (missing parts from reference TRBV5-1 and TRBJ1-1): KAGVTQTPRYLIKTRGQQVTLSCSPISGHRSVSWYQQTPGQGLQFLFEYFSETQRNKGNFPGRFSGRQFSNSRSEMNVSTLELGDSALYLCASSFSYGTEAFFGQGTRLTVV.